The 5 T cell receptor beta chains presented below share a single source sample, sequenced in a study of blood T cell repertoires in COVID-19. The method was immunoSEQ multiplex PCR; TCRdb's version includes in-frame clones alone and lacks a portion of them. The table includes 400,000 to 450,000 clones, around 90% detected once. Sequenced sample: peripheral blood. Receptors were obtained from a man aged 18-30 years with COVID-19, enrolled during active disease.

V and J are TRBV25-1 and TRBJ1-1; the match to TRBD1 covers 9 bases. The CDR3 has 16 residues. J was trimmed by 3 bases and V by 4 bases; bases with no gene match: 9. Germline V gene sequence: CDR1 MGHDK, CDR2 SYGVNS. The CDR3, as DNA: TGTGCCAGCAGTGGGACCACAGGGGGCGCATACACTGAAGCTTTCTTT. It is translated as CASSGTTGGAYTEAFF.

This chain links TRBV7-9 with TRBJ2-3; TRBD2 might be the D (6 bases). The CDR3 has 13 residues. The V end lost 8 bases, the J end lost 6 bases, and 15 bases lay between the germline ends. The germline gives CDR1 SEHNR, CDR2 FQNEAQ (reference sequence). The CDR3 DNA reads TGTGCCAGCGGTGGTGGAGGGCGGGATACGCAGTATTTT. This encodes CASGGGGRDTQYF.

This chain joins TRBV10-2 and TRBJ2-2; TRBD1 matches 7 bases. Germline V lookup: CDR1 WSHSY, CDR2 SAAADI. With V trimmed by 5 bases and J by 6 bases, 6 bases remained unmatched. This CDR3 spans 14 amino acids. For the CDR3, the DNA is TGCGCCAGCAGTACCCAGACAGGGCCCGGGGAGCTGTTTTTT. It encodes CASSTQTGPGELFF.

The chain's CDR3 is CAIRTWGQGLTYEQYF. CDR3 DNA sequence: TGTGCCATCAGGACATGGGGACAGGGCCTCACCTACGAGCAGTACTTC. V gene TRBV10-3 combines with J gene TRBJ2-7, with 9 bases fitting TRBD1. With 6 bases clipped from V and 2 bases from J, the junction kept 11 bases outside the gene matches. CDR3 length: 16 amino acids. Germline V gives CDR1 ENHRY, CDR2 SYGVKD.

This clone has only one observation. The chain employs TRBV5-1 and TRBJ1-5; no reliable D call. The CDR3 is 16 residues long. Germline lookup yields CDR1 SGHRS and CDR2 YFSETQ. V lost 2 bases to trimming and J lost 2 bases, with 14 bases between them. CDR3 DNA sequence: TGCGCCAGCAGCTTCGTAGAGGGAGTGGGCAATCAGCCCCAGCATTTT. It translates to CASSFVEGVGNQPQHF.